The rows below give T cell receptor beta chains drawn from one sample of a study of control samples from healthy donors and cancer patients. The assay was immunoSEQ multiplex PCR, and TCRdb's table has in-frame clones only and misses some. The sample has 60,000 to 70,000 clones; over 65% are singletons. Input material: PBMCs. The receptors were gathered from a woman in her forties or fifties with lung cancer. Each CDR3 is given with its conserved first and last residue. The D gene is left open where the match is weak. Not all rows give a size; the values are once, few, many and, for expanded clones, a class.

clone size,J gene,V gene,CDR3 length,D gene,CDR3 DNA,CDR3 protein
-,TRBJ1-1,TRBV6-6,14,TRBD1,TGTGCCAGCAGTTACGTGGGACAGGGGATTGAAGCTTTCTTT,CASSYVGQGIEAFF
-,TRBJ1-1,TRBV28,14,-,TGTGCCAGCAACGAGGGGGGCTTGGACACTGAAGCTTTCTTT,CASNEGGLDTEAFF
-,TRBJ1-1,TRBV12-3/TRBV12-4,13,-,TGTGCCAGCAGTCTCAGGGGGAACACTGAAGCTTTCTTT,CASSLRGNTEAFF
-,TRBJ1-6,TRBV27,16,-,TGTGCCAGCAGTTTAAGGCCAGGAGAGTATAATTCACCCCTCCACTTT,CASSLRPGEYNSPLHF
once,TRBJ1-2,TRBV28,14,-,TGTGCCAGCAGTTTCGGGACCCTAGGGGCTGGCTACACCTTC,CASSFGTLGAGYTF
-,TRBJ2-2,TRBV29-1,16,TRBD1,TGCAGCGTTGAACTCTTTGGGACAGGGAATAGAGGGGAGCTGTTTTTT,CSVELFGTGNRGELFF
once,TRBJ1-4,TRBV30,15,-,TGTGCCTGGAGTATACCCAGGGAGGGTAATGAAAAACTGTTTTTT,CAWSIPREGNEKLFF
few,TRBJ1-5,TRBV19,14,-,TGTGCCAGTAGTCCGGGTGGGAGCAATCAGCCCCAGCATTTT,CASSPGGSNQPQHF
few,TRBJ1-1,TRBV5-1,14,TRBD1,TGCGCCAGCAGCTCGACAGGGGTGAACACTGAAGCTTTCTTT,CASSSTGVNTEAFF
few,TRBJ1-5,TRBV6-2/TRBV6-3,15,-,TGTGCCAGCTGCCTTTCTGGGGGTTACAATCAGCCCCAGCATTTT,CASCLSGGYNQPQHF
-,TRBJ2-3,TRBV5-1,17,TRBD2,TGCGCCAGCAGCTGGCGGACTAGCGGGGGGGACACAGATACGCAGTATTTT,CASSWRTSGGDTDTQYF
-,TRBJ1-6,TRBV28,12,-,TGTGCCAGCAGTTTAAAACTTTCACCCCTCCACTTT,CASSLKLSPLHF
few,TRBJ1-2,TRBV6-4,12,-,TGTGCCAGCTCTCCGGGGGGCTATGGCTACACCTTC,CASSPGGYGYTF
-,TRBJ1-2,TRBV28,14,-,TGTGCCAGCAGTTCATCGGGGTATCACTATGGCTACACCTTC,CASSSSGYHYGYTF
-,TRBJ1-4,TRBV29-1,12,-,TGCAGCGTTGAGAAGGGCGGTGAAAAACTGTTTTTT,CSVEKGGEKLFF
-,TRBJ1-1,TRBV5-6,14,-,TGTGCATCCAGGCGCACCTCCTTGAACACTGAAGCTTTCTTT,CASRRTSLNTEAFF
-,TRBJ2-1,TRBV28,10,-,TGTGCCACCAAACATGGGGAGCAGTTCTTC,CATKHGEQFF
-,TRBJ1-5,TRBV7-2,14,TRBD1,TGTGCCAGCAGGGGGGGACAGGGGGATCAGCCCCAGCATTTT,CASRGGQGDQPQHF
few,TRBJ2-3,TRBV19,14,-,TGTGCCAGTAGTCCCCGGGAGCGCACAGATACGCAGTATTTT,CASSPRERTDTQYF
few,TRBJ2-5,TRBV13,14,TRBD1,TGTGCCAGCAGCTTGACAGGGTCCCGAGAGACCCAGTACTTC,CASSLTGSRETQYF
few,TRBJ1-1,TRBV19,14,-,TGTGCCAGTAGGGGGGTGGGTTTGAACACTGAAGCTTTCTTT,CASRGVGLNTEAFF
once,TRBJ1-3,TRBV18,13,-,TGTGCCAGCCTCCAGGGGCAAGGAAACACCATATATTTT,CASLQGQGNTIYF